These T cell receptor beta chains were read from a single sample in a study of regulatory T cells in long-lasting Graves disease. Each CDR3 protein is one row after TCRdb ran MiXCR on the multiplex PCR reads. The sample records about 400,000 distinct CDR3 sequences, about 15% being singletons. These same records also appear under a second study, on T cells in Graves' hyperthyroidism and ophthalmopathy.

Sequenced material: peripheral blood mononuclear cells (PBMCs), taken at new diagnosis, from a patient treated with antithyroid drugs. The receptor set was obtained from a woman aged 40 to 50 with Graves disease. Each CDR3 is given without its conserved first and last residue. Only part of the rows carry a size: once, few, many, or a class if the clone is expanded.

TRBV20-1	TRBJ1-1	NA	SARDRDHNTEAF
TRBV9	TRBJ2-7	NA	ASSVADTRGEQY
TRBV27	TRBJ2-7	many	ASSSGRPGSEQY
TRBV9	TRBJ2-7	NA	ASSVSGGPSNYEQY
TRBV7-9	TRBJ2-3	many	ASSLSAGGGGSTDTQY
TRBV11-2	TRBJ2-3	many	ASSLVEDTQY
TRBV7-8	TRBJ2-1	NA	ASSYSGLVVPNEQF
TRBV5-1	TRBJ2-3	few	ASSIGLAGGTDTQY
TRBV27	TRBJ2-1	many	ASSIGVNGRASYNEQF
TRBV12-3/TRBV12-4	TRBJ2-1	few	ASRSYIFGSGGWDEQF
TRBV14	TRBJ2-1	many	ASSQIGAPGTNTYNEQF
TRBV6-5	TRBJ1-6	many	ASSYSMEGPNNSPLH
TRBV11-2	TRBJ2-1	few	ASSLAPGPYNEQF
TRBV5-6	TRBJ2-1	NA	ASSFGSGGWGNEQF
TRBV10-2	TRBJ2-1	few	ASRLTRDRAYNEQF
TRBV13	TRBJ2-7	many	ASRLAGTSYEQY
TRBV2	TRBJ2-7	many	ASRGFHEQY
TRBV19	TRBJ2-4	many	ASSIGGIGKNIQY
TRBV12-3/TRBV12-4	TRBJ2-3	NA	ASSFAGRSTDTQY
TRBV9	TRBJ2-1	many	ASSVEGPGLHNEQF
TRBV9	TRBJ2-3	NA	ASSVGGARGTDTQY
TRBV5-1	TRBJ2-2	few	ASSFSRAPNTGELF
TRBV14	TRBJ1-1	few	ASSQGQGTVAF
TRBV4-1	TRBJ1-1	once	ASGPNIGVMNTEAF
TRBV6-1	TRBJ1-6	many	ASSPDSSYSPLH
TRBV6-5	TRBJ1-4	many	ASSSQGAGKLF
TRBV14	TRBJ2-5	many	ASSQGGKETQY
TRBV12-3/TRBV12-4	TRBJ2-2	NA	ASSLNAGQLF
TRBV28	TRBJ1-5	few	ASSPMTGGQPQH
TRBV12-3/TRBV12-4	TRBJ2-3	many	ASSLAGGSPDTQY
TRBV24-1	TRBJ2-1	NA	ATSEWGQGPYNEQF
TRBV7-9	TRBJ1-2	few	ASKPDVYGYT
TRBV10-1	TRBJ2-3	many	ASSEFAGQSTDTQY
TRBV6-2/TRBV6-3	TRBJ1-4	NA	ASKGQGRGPNEKLF
TRBV11-2	TRBJ2-2	many	ASSLSLTGELF
TRBV12-3/TRBV12-4	TRBJ1-1	many	ASSLTRAHGTEAF
TRBV10-3	TRBJ2-7	NA	AISESAAGTSGSEQY
TRBV15	TRBJ2-7	few	ATSGKTNSYEQY
TRBV6-2/TRBV6-3	TRBJ2-5	many	ASSSGQGEETQY
TRBV11-1	TRBJ1-4	many	ASSLGSGEKLF
TRBV18	TRBJ1-1	few	ASSPGWVNTEAF
TRBV2	TRBJ1-4	many	ASIRTDSSTNEKLF
TRBV5-6	TRBJ2-3	NA	ASRQGRRTVTDTQY
TRBV12-3/TRBV12-4	TRBJ1-3	NA	ASSPIY
TRBV11-2	TRBJ2-7	many	ASITPSSVSYEQY
TRBV5-1	TRBJ1-1	many	ASSLTQGVEAF
TRBV28	TRBJ2-7	NA	ASSLVAGGSSYEQY
TRBV27	TRBJ2-5	NA	ASSSGARRETQY
TRBV24-1	TRBJ2-5	NA	ATSDLGSGAWETQY
TRBV20-1	TRBJ2-7	many	SARSVSGSYEQY
TRBV12-3/TRBV12-4	TRBJ1-1	NA	ASTRGGYTEAF
TRBV24-1	TRBJ1-5	many	ATSDGGGGNQPQH
TRBV28	TRBJ1-2	few	ASSFDGYT
TRBV29-1	TRBJ1-6	few	SVEDLHRVGSPLH